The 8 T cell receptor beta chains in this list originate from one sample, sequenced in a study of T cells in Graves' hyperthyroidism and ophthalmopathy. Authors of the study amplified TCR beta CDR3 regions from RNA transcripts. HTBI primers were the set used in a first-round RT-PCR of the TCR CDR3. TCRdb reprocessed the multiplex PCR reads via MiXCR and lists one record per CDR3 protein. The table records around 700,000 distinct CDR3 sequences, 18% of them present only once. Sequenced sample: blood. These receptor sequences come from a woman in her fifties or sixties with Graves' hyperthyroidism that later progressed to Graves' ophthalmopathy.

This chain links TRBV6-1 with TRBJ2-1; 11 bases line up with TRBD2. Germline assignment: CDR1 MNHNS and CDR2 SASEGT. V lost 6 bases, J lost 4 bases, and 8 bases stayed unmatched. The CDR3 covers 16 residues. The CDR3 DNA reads TGTGCCAGCAGCCGAGTTAGCGGGGGGGGGTACAATGAGCAGTTCTTC. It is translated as CASSRVSGGGYNEQFF.

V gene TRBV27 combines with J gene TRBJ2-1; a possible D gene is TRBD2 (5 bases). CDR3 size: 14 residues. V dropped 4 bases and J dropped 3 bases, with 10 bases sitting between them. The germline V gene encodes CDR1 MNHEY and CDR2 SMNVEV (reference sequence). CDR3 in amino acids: CASSSLRDYNEQFF. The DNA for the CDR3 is TGTGCCAGCAGTTCCCTCCGGGACTACAATGAGCAGTTCTTC.

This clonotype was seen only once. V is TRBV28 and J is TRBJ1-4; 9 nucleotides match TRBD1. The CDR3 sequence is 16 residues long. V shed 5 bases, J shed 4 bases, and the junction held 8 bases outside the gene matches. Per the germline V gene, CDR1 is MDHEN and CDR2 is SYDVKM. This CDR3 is CASSTYTGGFNEKLFF. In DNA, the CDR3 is TGTGCCAGCAGTACCTACACAGGGGGCTTTAATGAAAAACTGTTTTTT.

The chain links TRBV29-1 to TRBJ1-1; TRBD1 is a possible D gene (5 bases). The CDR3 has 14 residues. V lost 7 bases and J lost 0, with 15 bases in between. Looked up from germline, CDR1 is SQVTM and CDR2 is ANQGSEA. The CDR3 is CSARQTSMNTEAFF. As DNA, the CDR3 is TGCAGCGCCCGACAGACTTCCATGAACACTGAAGCTTTCTTT.

The CDR3 region has the DNA TGTGCCAGCAGCCAAGGGGGAGGGAGAACCTCTGGAAACACCATATATTTT. Its translation is CASSQGGGRTSGNTIYF. The gene calls are TRBV4-2 and TRBJ1-3, with unresolved D. Trimming took 1 base from V and 0 from J, leaving 13 bases between them. Germline CDR1 and CDR2: LGHNA and YNFKEQ. The CDR3 loop spans 17 amino acids.

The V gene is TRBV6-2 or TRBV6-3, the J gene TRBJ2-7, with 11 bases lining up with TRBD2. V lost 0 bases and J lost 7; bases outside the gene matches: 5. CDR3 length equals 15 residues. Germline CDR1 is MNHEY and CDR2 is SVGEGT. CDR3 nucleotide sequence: TGTGCCAGCAGTTACTCGACTAGCGGGGAGAGGGAGCAGTACTTC. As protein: CASSYSTSGEREQYF.

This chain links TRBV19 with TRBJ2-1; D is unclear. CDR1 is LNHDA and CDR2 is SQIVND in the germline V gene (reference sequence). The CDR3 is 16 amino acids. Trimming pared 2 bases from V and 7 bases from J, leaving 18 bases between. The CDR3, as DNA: TGTGCCAGTAGTATACGGTTTGCGTTGTTTACAAATGAGCAGTTCTTC. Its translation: CASSIRFALFTNEQFF. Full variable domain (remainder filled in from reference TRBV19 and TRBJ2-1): DGGITQSPKYLFRKEGQNVTLSCEQNLNHDAMYWYRQDPGQGLRLIYYSQIVNDFQKGDIAEGYSVSREKKESFPLTVTSAQKNPTAFYLCASSIRFALFTNEQFFGPGTRLTVL.

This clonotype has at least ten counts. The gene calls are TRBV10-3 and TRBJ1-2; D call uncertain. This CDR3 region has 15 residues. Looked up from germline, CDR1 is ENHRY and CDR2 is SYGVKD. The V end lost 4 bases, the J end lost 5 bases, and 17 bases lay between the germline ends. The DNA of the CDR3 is TGTGCCATCAGTGCGACTGACCTCACCATATATGGCTACACCTTC. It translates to CAISATDLTIYGYTF.